These T cell receptor beta chains were read from a single sample in a study of T-cell reconstitution after alpha-beta-depleted transplantation in children. TCRdb reprocessed the PCR reads with MiXCR, giving one entry per CDR3 protein. The table records fewer than 700,000 distinct CDR3 sequences, roughly 13% of them present only once. Sample: PBMCs, mostly from graft donor cells, taken 360 days after TCRalphabeta/CD19-depleted stem cell transplant. Every receptor here comes from a male patient between 10 and 17 years old who had a stem cell transplant for acute myeloid leukemia, so the T cells may come from the graft donor. Each CDR3 is given with its conserved first and last residue. D genes are given only for firm matches. Clone size appears in some rows only: once, few, many, or a class for an expanded clone.

clone size: many
D gene: .
V gene: TRBV29-1
J gene: TRBJ2-3
CDR3 protein: CSVAGTASTDTQYF
CDR3 DNA: TGCAGCGTAGCCGGGACTGCTAGCACAGATACGCAGTATTTT

clone size: many
D gene: TRBD2
V gene: TRBV28
J gene: TRBJ2-7
CDR3 protein: CASSLGLAGGEQYF
CDR3 DNA: TGTGCCAGCAGTTTAGGGCTAGCGGGAGGCGAGCAGTACTTC

clone size: few
D gene: .
V gene: TRBV20-1
J gene: TRBJ2-3
CDR3 protein: CSAMRPDTQYF
CDR3 DNA: TGCAGTGCTATGCGGCCGGATACGCAGTATTTT

clone size: many
D gene: TRBD2
V gene: TRBV4-3
J gene: TRBJ2-7
CDR3 protein: CASSHLLAGVFEQYF
CDR3 DNA: TGCGCCAGCAGCCATCTACTAGCGGGAGTCTTCGAGCAGTACTTC

clone size: many
D gene: .
V gene: TRBV28
J gene: TRBJ2-1
CDR3 protein: CASSLMWGPGSGNNEQFF
CDR3 DNA: TGTGCCAGCAGTTTGATGTGGGGTCCGGGTAGCGGTAACAATGAGCAGTTCTTC

clone size: few
D gene: .
V gene: TRBV28
J gene: TRBJ2-7
CDR3 protein: CASSLASYTREQYF
CDR3 DNA: TGTGCCAGCAGTTTAGCCTCCTACACACGCGAGCAGTACTTC

clone size: few
D gene: .
V gene: TRBV27
J gene: TRBJ2-3
CDR3 protein: CASTQFGADTQYF
CDR3 DNA: TGTGCCAGCACCCAATTCGGGGCAGATACGCAGTATTTT

clone size: many
D gene: .
V gene: TRBV28
J gene: TRBJ2-4
CDR3 protein: CASSSTLAKNIQHF
CDR3 DNA: TGTGCCAGCAGTTCTACTTTAGCCAAAAACATTCAGCACTTC

clone size: few
D gene: .
V gene: TRBV18
J gene: TRBJ1-5
CDR3 protein: CASSPWEGFNQPQHF
CDR3 DNA: TGTGCCAGCTCACCTTGGGAGGGGTTCAATCAGCCCCAGCATTTT

clone size: .
D gene: .
V gene: TRBV20-1
J gene: TRBJ2-7
CDR3 protein: CRARESRTGVGGSSYEQYF
CDR3 DNA: TGCAGGGCTAGAGAGTCACGGACGGGTGTTGGGGGGAGTTCCTACGAGCAGTACTTC

clone size: few
D gene: .
V gene: TRBV30
J gene: TRBJ2-1
CDR3 protein: CAWIPIGRNEQFF
CDR3 DNA: TGTGCCTGGATCCCCATTGGGAGGAATGAGCAGTTCTTC

clone size: .
D gene: .
V gene: TRBV11-2
J gene: TRBJ2-1
CDR3 protein: CASSLGAGSANEQFF
CDR3 DNA: TGTGCCAGCAGCTTAGGCGCGGGATCGGCCAATGAGCAGTTCTTC

clone size: .
D gene: .
V gene: TRBV6-1
J gene: TRBJ2-1
CDR3 protein: CASSDAGFSYNEQFF
CDR3 DNA: TGTGCCAGCAGTGATGCGGGATTCTCCTACAATGAGCAGTTCTTC

clone size: few
D gene: .
V gene: TRBV7-6
J gene: TRBJ2-1
CDR3 protein: CASSQDLRYEQFF
CDR3 DNA: TGTGCCAGCAGTCAGGACCTTCGATATGAGCAGTTCTTC

clone size: few
D gene: .
V gene: TRBV5-5
J gene: TRBJ1-6
CDR3 protein: CASSSAGTPYNSPLHF
CDR3 DNA: TGTGCCAGCAGCTCAGCCGGGACCCCCTATAATTCACCCCTCCACTTT

clone size: many
D gene: .
V gene: TRBV7-2
J gene: TRBJ2-7
CDR3 protein: CASSLDVASYEQYF
CDR3 DNA: TGTGCCAGCAGCTTAGACGTGGCCTCCTACGAGCAGTACTTC

clone size: .
D gene: .
V gene: TRBV7-9
J gene: TRBJ2-1
CDR3 protein: CASSLGGSGAVYNEQFF
CDR3 DNA: TGTGCCAGCAGCTTAGGGGGGAGCGGAGCGGTCTACAATGAGCAGTTCTTC

clone size: few
D gene: .
V gene: TRBV6-2/TRBV6-3
J gene: TRBJ1-6
CDR3 protein: CASSYSILQGRYPYNSPLHF
CDR3 DNA: TGTGCCAGCAGTTACTCGATTCTACAGGGAAGATACCCCTATAATTCACCCCTCCACTTT

clone size: .
D gene: .
V gene: TRBV29-1
J gene: TRBJ2-1
CDR3 protein: CSAAVGPSGSNEQFF
CDR3 DNA: TGCAGCGCGGCCGTCGGGCCCTCGGGCAGCAATGAGCAGTTCTTC

clone size: few
D gene: .
V gene: TRBV20-1
J gene: TRBJ2-3
CDR3 protein: CSAAPGLFAADTQYF
CDR3 DNA: TGCAGTGCTGCGCCTGGACTCTTTGCTGCAGATACGCAGTATTTT

clone size: few
D gene: TRBD2
V gene: TRBV20-1
J gene: TRBJ2-2
CDR3 protein: CSARGLGSGRITGELFF
CDR3 DNA: TGCAGTGCTAGGGGGTTGGGTAGCGGGAGGATCACCGGGGAGCTGTTTTTT

clone size: few
D gene: TRBD1
V gene: TRBV5-1
J gene: TRBJ2-5
CDR3 protein: CASSSKRQTGEETQYF
CDR3 DNA: TGCGCCAGCAGCTCGAAACGTCAGACAGGGGAGGAGACCCAGTACTTC

clone size: few
D gene: TRBD1
V gene: TRBV6-5
J gene: TRBJ2-5
CDR3 protein: CASSYSRQGGETQYF
CDR3 DNA: TGTGCCAGCAGTTACTCGAGACAGGGGGGAGAGACCCAGTACTTC

clone size: .
D gene: .
V gene: TRBV21-1
J gene: TRBJ2-1
CDR3 protein: CAISGRTRYNEQFF
CDR3 DNA: TGTGCCATCAGCGGAAGGACTAGATACAATGAGCAGTTCTTC